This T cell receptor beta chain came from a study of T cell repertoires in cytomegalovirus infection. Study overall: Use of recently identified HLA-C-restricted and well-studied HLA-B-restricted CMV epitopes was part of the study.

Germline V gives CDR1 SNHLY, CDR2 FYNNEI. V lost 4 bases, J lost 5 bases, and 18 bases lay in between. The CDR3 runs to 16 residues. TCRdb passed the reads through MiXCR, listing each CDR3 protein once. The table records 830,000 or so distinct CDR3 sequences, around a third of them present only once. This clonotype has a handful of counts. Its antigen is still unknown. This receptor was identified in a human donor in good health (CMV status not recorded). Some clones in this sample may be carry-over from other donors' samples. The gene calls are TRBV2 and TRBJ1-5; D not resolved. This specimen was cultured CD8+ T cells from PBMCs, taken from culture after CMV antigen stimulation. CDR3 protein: CASSVSFSRRDQPQHF. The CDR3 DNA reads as TGTGCCAGCAGTGTATCGTTCTCCAGGAGAGATCAGCCCCAGCATTTT.